This TCR beta chain was recorded in a study of vaccination and CD4 T cells after COVID-19 (dated by TCRdb to between 2020 and 2023). As for the study more broadly: Every convalescent patient had a positive nasal swab PCR test for SARS-CoV-2, with mild disease in roughly 10 patients and severe disease in one. Participants got two doses of the Pfizer-BioNTech BNT162b2 vaccine (n=8) or two doses of the Moderna mRNA-1273 vaccine (n=2). In the convalescent cohort there were six males and four females, among whom were two Hispanic individuals, seven Caucasians, two Asians and one multiracial person. The spike-specific CD4+ TCR repertoire was compared before and after mRNA vaccination in over 9 COVID-19 convalescent patients and several infection-naive healthy vaccine recipients. Control cultures received a CEFX viral epitope pool as the positive control, an HIV-1 Nef peptide pool as the negative control, or no peptide. For stimulating the cultures, overlapping spike peptide pools were used, derived from SARS-CoV-2 as well as from the common cold coronaviruses HCoV-NL63, HCoV-OC43 and HCoV-229E. Post-vaccine blood samples were obtained a median of around 74 days after the second vaccine dose, with a range of about 13 to 250 days. Post-COVID blood samples from convalescent patients were collected a median of about 110 days after diagnosis, with a range of 35 to 161 days. The paper as a whole reports these results and caveats: The study included relatively few convalescent patients and did not analyze early timepoints after natural infection. Among convalescent patients, a median about 86% of the SARS-CoV-2-reactive clones seen after vaccination appeared only after vaccination, which suggests priming specific to the vaccine. Nearly all vaccine-specific clones in convalescent patients (304 of 307) were mono-reactive for SARS-CoV-2 spike rather than cross-reactive with common cold coronaviruses. The median number of SARS-CoV-2-reactive clonotypes rose from under 25 after infection to around 40 after vaccination, but the change was not significant.

The library was produced with PCR. TCR sequencing of DNA from cultured CD4+ T cells used the Oncomine TCR Beta short-read assay at the Johns Hopkins FTIC core. The QIAamp micro DNA kit was used to extract genomic DNA from the cultured CD4+ T cells. Oncomine TCR Beta libraries from cultured CD4+ T cells were pooled using unique dual indexes and sequenced on an Illumina iSeq 100. The paper's processing steps were these. Non-productive sequences were filtered out, and CDR3s that did not start with C, did not end with F or W, or were shorter than 7 amino acids were discarded. The MANAFEST web application was used to identify antigen-specific clonotypes by comparing peptide-stimulated wells against reference wells and other culture wells. For a clone to be called positive, the clone needed an FDR below 0.05, an odds ratio above 5, and a productive frequency above 0.1% in at least two of three replicate wells. A clonotype was classed as cross-reactive if the clonotype showed significant expansion both in SARS-CoV-2 spike wells and in at least one common cold coronavirus spike condition. Using R version 3.6.1, CDR3 homology was evaluated through Levenshtein distances (stringdist) along with unrooted phylogenetic trees (ape). TCRdb took the public reads, trimmed them with fastp at Q25, ran MiXCR for clone calling and kept in-frame beta chains. Rows merge per CDR3 protein into single entries with the most common DNA and genes. The V and J calls follow TCRdb's processing rather than the paper's. This sample has 3,000 to 4,000 distinct CDR3 sequences in its table, and about half of those were observed once. The top ten clonotypes cover 15% to 20% of the sample.

Read against the paper, the sample's treatment or condition label means: approximately nine-day PBMC culture with coronavirus spike peptide pools or control peptides (ViraFEST assay). The ViraFEST assay, used in the study, expanded antigen-specific T cells with peptide pools and then identified the expanded clonotypes through TCR sequencing. The convalescent patients' positive SARS-CoV-2 PCR tests fell between March and December 2020, which was before the Alpha, Beta and Delta variants emerged in the United States. PBMCs were cultured at roughly 2 million per well in IMDM supplemented with roughly 5.2% human AB serum and about 10 IU/ml IL-2, with approximately 10 ug/ml peptide pools added. Half of the culture medium was replaced with fresh IL-2-containing medium on days 3 and 7. After about 11 days of culture, CD4+ T cells were isolated by negative selection using the EasySep CD4+ T cell isolation kit. Ficoll-Paque Plus gradient centrifugation was used to isolate PBMCs from whole blood, and the isolated PBMCs were then either used fresh or cryopreserved at -140C. Each culture condition was generally run in triplicate wells.

This clonotype has just a few counts. The antigen it binds to is not known. No base quality values were provided; no much bigger clone lies one nucleotide off. The trim is 5 bases for V and 4 bases for J, with a gap of 14 bases between the germline ends. The germline V gene sets CDR1 to MGHDK and CDR2 to SYGVNS. The CDR3, cysteine through phenylalanine, is 14 amino acids long. The sequence is cut down to CDR3 DNA, 42 bases in frame from base 1. The TCR sequence derives from a human donor who had recovered from COVID-19. The chain uses TRBV25-1 and TRBJ1-2; 5 matching bases give a weak D call of TRBD1. Sequencing was done on a sample of CD4+ T cells from blood, cultured in vitro. The base sequence is TGTGCCAGCAGTCCCCGTTGGGGGACCTATGGCTACACCTTC. The translation is CASSPRWGTYGYTF.